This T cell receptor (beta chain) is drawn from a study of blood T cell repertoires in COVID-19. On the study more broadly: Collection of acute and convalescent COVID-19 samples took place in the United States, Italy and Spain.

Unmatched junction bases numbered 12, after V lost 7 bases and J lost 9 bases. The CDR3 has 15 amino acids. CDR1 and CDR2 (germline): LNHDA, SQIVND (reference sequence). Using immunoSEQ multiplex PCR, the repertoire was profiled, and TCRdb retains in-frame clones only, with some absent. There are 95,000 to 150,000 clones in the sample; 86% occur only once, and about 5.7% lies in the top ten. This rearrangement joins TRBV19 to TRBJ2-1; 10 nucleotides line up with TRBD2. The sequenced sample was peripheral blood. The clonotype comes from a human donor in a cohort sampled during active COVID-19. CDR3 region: CASTLEAAGGPEQFF. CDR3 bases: TGTGCCAGTACCCTAGAAGCAGCGGGAGGGCCTGAGCAGTTCTTC. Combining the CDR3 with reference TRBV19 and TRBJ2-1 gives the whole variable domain DGGITQSPKYLFRKEGQNVTLSCEQNLNHDAMYWYRQDPGQGLRLIYYSQIVNDFQKGDIAEGYSVSREKKESFPLTVTSAQKNPTAFYLCASTLEAAGGPEQFFGPGTRLTVL.